A single sample is the source of the 27 T cell receptor beta chains below, sequenced in a study of regulatory T cells. General observations from the study: Compared with autologous conventional CD4+ cells and control regulatory cells, CD3G-deficient regulatory T cells showed reduced diversity.

The PCR used 52 TRBV and 13 TRBJ primers. The assay was immunoSEQ multiplex PCR, and TCRdb's table has in-frame clones only and misses some. Found here are approximately 3,700 clones, 91% of them singletons; the top ten hold about 2.7%. Their antigen targets remain unknown. The sequencing input was CD4+ Tregs sorted from blood. The receptors stem from a child aged 2-9 years with CD3G deficiency.

The chain recombines TRBV27 with TRBJ1-6; unclear D gene. Per the germline V gene, CDR1 is MNHEY and CDR2 is SMNVEV (reference sequence). CDR3 length equals 13 residues. V was shortened by 2 bases and J by 7 bases, with 6 bases between the two germline ends. Here the CDR3 reads CASSLRVNSPLHF. The CDR3 DNA is TGTGCCAGCAGTTTAAGAGTAAATTCACCCCTCCACTTT.

The chain combines TRBV18 with TRBJ2-1; tentatively, D is TRBD1 (6 bases). The germline CDR1 and CDR2 sequences are KGHSH and LQKENI. The ends were cut back, 6 bases at V and 6 bases at J, with 21 bases in the middle. CDR3 size: 16 residues. The CDR3 loop is CASSAGGPALGNEQFF. The DNA of the CDR3 is TGTGCCAGCTCCGCTGGGGGCCCAGCATTGGGCAATGAGCAGTTCTTC.

The chain carries TRBV28 and TRBJ2-7; possibly TRBD1 or TRBD2 for D (5 bases each). The CDR3 consists of 13 residues. Germline V gene sequence: CDR1 MDHEN, CDR2 SYDVKM. V gave up 2 bases and J gave up 4 bases, with 9 bases separating them. The CDR3 sequence: CASSLGGRYEQYF. The CDR3 DNA follows: TGTGCCAGCAGTTTAGGGGGTAGATACGAGCAGTACTTC. The entire variable domain, with the rest obtained from reference TRBV28 and TRBJ2-7, is as follows: DVKVTQSSRYLVKRTGEKVFLECVQDMDHENMFWYRQDPGLGLRLIYFSYDVKMKEKGDIPEGYSVSREKKERFSLILESASTNQTSMYLCASSLGGRYEQYFGPGTRLTVT.

As regards this clone: One junction end does not reproduce the germline sequence, and a read error may be involved. The chain recombines TRBV5-1 with TRBJ2-1; 12 bases match TRBD1. Germline V CDR1 and CDR2: SGHRS, YFSETQ. This CDR3 contains 17 residues. The CDR3 spells CASSLGTGTGGYDEQFF. The CDR3 region has the DNA TGCGCCAGCAGCTTGGGGACCGGGACAGGGGGCTACGATGAGCAGTTCTTC. Together with reference TRBV5-1 and TRBJ2-1, the CDR3 gives the full variable domain: KAGVTQTPRYLIKTRGQQVTLSCSPISGHRSVSWYQQTPGQGLQFLFEYFSETQRNKGNFPGRFSGRQFSNSRSEMNVSTLELGDSALYLCASSLGTGTGGYDEQFFGPGTRLTVL.

This clone was counted once. At one of its ends the junction is not consistent with the germline gene, which may arise from a read error. The gene calls are TRBV7-9 and TRBJ2-5, with D maybe TRBD2 (6 bases). The CDR3 has 18 residues. CDR1 SEHNR and CDR2 FQNEAQ come from the germline V gene (reference sequence). CDR3 nucleotide sequence: TGTGCCAGCAGCTTAAAACGGACTACAAACCCACGACAAGAGGCCCAGTACTTC. This codes for CASSLKRTTNPRQEAQYF.

The rearrangement joins TRBV5-1 to TRBJ2-7; 7 bases align to TRBD2. The CDR3 is 15 amino acids. Germline CDR1 is SGHRS and CDR2 is YFSETQ. V shed 2 bases, J shed 0 bases, and the junction held 5 bases outside the gene matches. CDR3 in amino acids: CASSFGLGSSYEQYF. The CDR3 DNA follows: TGCGCCAGCAGCTTTGGACTAGGGAGCTCCTACGAGCAGTACTTC.

J is TRBJ2-3 and V is TRBV6-6; 7 bases line up with TRBD1. The CDR3 totals 14 residues. V dropped 2 bases and J dropped 4; count of bases not matched to a gene: 3. The V gene's germline CDR1 is MNHNY and CDR2 SVGAGI (reference sequence). The chain's CDR3 is CASSYRTGADTQYF. The CDR3 DNA sequence: TGTGCCAGCAGTTACCGGACAGGAGCAGATACGCAGTATTTT.

The V call is TRBV23-1, the J call TRBJ2-4; D uncertain. TRBV23-1 belongs to the ORF category, with a function that is uncertain. The CDR3 sequence is 14 residues long. Trimming took off 10 bases at V and 1 base at J, with 14 bases between the two ends. The DNA of the CDR3 is TGCGCCAAAACCAGTAAGGAGGCCAAAAACATTCAGTACTTC. Protein product: CAKTSKEAKNIQYF.

The chain uses TRBV6-1 and TRBJ2-7; 8 bases line up with TRBD2. V shed 1 base, J shed 3 bases, and the junction held 2 bases outside the gene matches. CDR1 and CDR2 (germline): MNHNS, SASEGT. CDR3 size: 14 residues. CDR3 nucleotides: TGTGCCAGCAGTGAAGTCGGGGGGGGCTACGAGCAGTACTTC. Its translation: CASSEVGGGYEQYF.

The chain has TRBV7-9 and TRBJ2-7; 9 bases line up with TRBD2. This CDR3 is built from 17 residues. Germline V gene data show CDR1 as SEHNR and CDR2 as FQNEAQ (reference sequence). V dropped 5 bases and J dropped 2; count of bases not matched to a gene: 13. The CDR3 DNA is TGTGCCAGCAGCCTTATGGTGGGGCTAGCGGGAACCTACGAGCAGTACTTC. Residues: CASSLMVGLAGTYEQYF.

The J gene is TRBJ1-2, the V gene TRBV30; D is undetermined. Germline V CDR1 and CDR2: GTSNPN, SVGIG (reference sequence). The CDR3 totals 11 residues. V was pared by 2 bases and J by 4 bases, with 5 bases between. CDR3 sequence reads: CAWSLGYGYTF. CDR3 nucleotides: TGTGCCTGGAGTCTTGGCTATGGCTACACCTTC.

The chain employs TRBV28 and TRBJ1-5, with D perhaps TRBD1 (5 bases). Germline CDR1 is MDHEN and CDR2 is SYDVKM. Trimming cost V 9 bases and J 4 bases, with 16 bases left between them. The CDR3 totals 14 residues. The CDR3: CASRLLGGNQPQHF. DNA of the CDR3: TGTGCCAGTAGGCTACTGGGGGGAAATCAGCCCCAGCATTTT.

The J gene is TRBJ2-5, the V gene TRBV28; 8 bases match TRBD2. CDR3 length: 17 residues. Germline lookup yields CDR1 MDHEN and CDR2 SYDVKM. With 6 bases clipped from V and 2 bases from J, the junction kept 14 bases outside the gene matches. This CDR3 is CASSRTSWGVFQETQYF. CDR3 coding DNA: TGTGCCAGCAGCCGGACTAGCTGGGGGGTTTTTCAAGAGACCCAGTACTTC.

J is TRBJ2-1 and V is TRBV28; D is ambiguous. This CDR3 is built from 11 residues. From germline, CDR1 is MDHEN and CDR2 SYDVKM. V lost 8 bases, J lost 3 bases, and 5 bases lay in between. CDR3 DNA: TGTGCCAGCGGCGGCTACAATGAGCAGTTCTTC. Translated, it gives CASGGYNEQFF.

The chain couples TRBV19 to TRBJ1-1, with a tentative D call TRBD1 (5 bases). There are 13 residues in the CDR3. Germline V gene data show CDR1 as LNHDA and CDR2 as SQIVND (reference sequence). V was clipped by 4 bases and J by 10 bases, with 16 bases between them. For the CDR3, the DNA is TGTGCCAGTAGTAGATCAAAGGGGCAAAGAGCTTTCTTT. Its translation is CASSRSKGQRAFF.

The gene calls are TRBV4-1 and TRBJ2-1; the D gene is possibly TRBD1 (6 bases). Germline CDR1 and CDR2: MGHRA and YSYEKL. The germline V and J ends were trimmed by 5 bases and 2 bases, with 13 bases remaining between them. CDR3 length: 15 residues. CDR3 DNA: TGCGCCAGCAGCTTTCGACAGGACCCCTACAATGAGCAGTTCTTC. This translates into CASSFRQDPYNEQFF.

The gene calls are TRBV6-1 and TRBJ2-5; the D gene is possibly TRBD1 (6 bases). Near its end, the DNA agrees better with TRBJ2-7, so the J call may be wrong. The CDR3 runs 12 residues. Looked up from germline, CDR1 is MNHNS and CDR2 is SASEGT. CDR3 loop: CASSLQGYEQYF. CDR3 DNA: TGTGCCAGCAGCCTACAGGGCTACGAGCAGTACTTC.

This clone was observed a single time. The chain uses TRBV28 and TRBJ2-7; D possibly uses TRBD1 or TRBD2 (5 bases each). V was clipped by 7 bases and J by 5 bases, with 21 bases between them. This CDR3 spans 15 amino acids. CDR1 is MDHEN, CDR2 SYDVKM, per germline. The CDR3 DNA sequence: TGTGCCAGCACCAATGGGGGATCCGTGGTCGACGAGCAGTACTTC. This gives the protein CASTNGGSVVDEQYF.

The genes are TRBV5-1 and TRBJ2-3; TRBD2 might be the D (5 bases). CDR3 length: 14 residues. Trimming shortened V by 4 bases and J by 0 bases, and 9 bases separated the two germline ends. The germline V gene has CDR1 SGHRS and CDR2 YFSETQ. The CDR3 sequence is CASSRAASTDTQYF. For the CDR3, the DNA is TGCGCCAGCAGCCGAGCGGCTAGCACAGATACGCAGTATTTT.

The chain combines TRBV2 with TRBJ2-3; 11 nucleotides align to TRBD2. This CDR3 has 13 amino acids. CDR1 and CDR2 from the germline V gene are SNHLY and FYNNEI. The trim removed 6 bases at V and 6 bases at J, leaving 2 bases unmatched. The CDR3 DNA is TGTGCCAGCAGGGTAGCGGGAGGGGATACGCAGTATTTT. Translated: CASRVAGGDTQYF.

The chain combines TRBV28 with TRBJ1-1, with D possibly matching TRBD1 (6 bases). The germline V gene encodes CDR1 MDHEN and CDR2 SYDVKM. V was clipped by 5 bases and J by 4 bases, with 14 bases between them. This CDR3 region has 14 residues. This CDR3 is CASSQDRTGTEAFF. The DNA of the CDR3 is TGTGCCAGCAGTCAAGACAGGACTGGCACTGAAGCTTTCTTT.

CDR3 sequence (DNA): TGTGCCAGCAGTCCCGCTTCACGCAACACCGGGGAGCTGTTTTTT. It specifies CASSPASRNTGELFF. The V call is TRBV28, the J call TRBJ2-2, with no clear D. CDR3 length: 15 amino acids. CDR1 MDHEN and CDR2 SYDVKM come from the germline V gene. V was shortened by 5 bases and J by 2 bases, with 12 bases between the two germline ends. The whole variable domain, remainder taken from reference TRBV28 and TRBJ2-2, is DVKVTQSSRYLVKRTGEKVFLECVQDMDHENMFWYRQDPGLGLRLIYFSYDVKMKEKGDIPEGYSVSREKKERFSLILESASTNQTSMYLCASSPASRNTGELFFGEGSRLTVL.

The rearrangement uses TRBV28 and TRBJ2-5, with D unclear. CDR1 MDHEN and CDR2 SYDVKM come from the germline V gene. V lost 3 bases, J lost 7 bases, and 12 bases lay in between. The CDR3 covers 13 residues. The CDR3 DNA is TGTGCCAGCAGTTTTTTTGTATCTGGGACCCAGTACTTC. Translating gives CASSFFVSGTQYF.

V and J are TRBV28 and TRBJ2-7; TRBD2 aligns across 10 bases. Germline V gives CDR1 MDHEN, CDR2 SYDVKM. With V trimmed by 2 bases and J by 0 bases, 7 bases remained unmatched. The CDR3 covers 17 residues. The CDR3 spells CASSLGGAGGYSYEQYF. CDR3 coding DNA: TGTGCCAGCAGTTTAGGGGGAGCGGGAGGGTACTCCTACGAGCAGTACTTC.

The genes are TRBV6-5 and TRBJ1-1; D gene unclear. The CDR3 extends over 13 amino acids. V was trimmed by 6 bases and J by 4 bases, leaving 12 bases between them. CDR1 and CDR2 from the germline V gene are MNHEY and SVGAGI. The CDR3 DNA sequence: TGTGCCAGCAGGGATTCAATAGGCACTGAAGCTTTCTTT. Translating it yields CASRDSIGTEAFF.

J is TRBJ1-2 and V is TRBV28; maybe TRBD1 (5 bases). This CDR3 contains 13 residues. The V end was cut by 2 bases, the J end by 10 bases, with 14 bases between. CDR1 MDHEN and CDR2 SYDVKM come from the germline V gene. The CDR3 DNA sequence: TGTGCCAGCAGTTTAAACCCAGACAGCTTCTACACCTTC. This translates into CASSLNPDSFYTF.

In this sample, this clone is large. The chain carries TRBV6-1 and TRBJ2-7, with D perhaps TRBD1 (6 bases). The CDR3 runs to 12 residues. V was cut by 6 bases and J by 3 bases, with 9 bases left in between. CDR1 is MNHNS, CDR2 SASEGT, per germline. CDR3 nucleotides: TGTGCCAGCAGCCTACAGGGCTACGAGCAGTACTTC. Protein sequence: CASSLQGYEQYF.